This TCR beta chain was captured in a study of shared clonotypes between healthy human individuals. Turning to the study itself: Per-donor plates numbered three CD4 naive, three CD4 memory, two CD8 naive and one CD8 memory. Findings of the study overall: Only blood was sampled, and tissue TCR repertoires likely differ from blood ones.

Sorted-subset replicate PCR reactions were performed with approximately 200 ng DNA, corresponding to some 32,000 T cell genomes. Here immunoSEQ multiplex PCR was the method, and the copy in TCRdb shows in-frame clones only, minus some. The sample holds 850,000 to 1,200,000 clones, around 76% seen once. As for this clone: The antigen is undetermined.

The length of the CDR3 is 12 residues. J gave up 11 bases and V 4 bases, and 8 bases lay outside the gene matches. CDR1 and CDR2 from the germline V gene are SGHDT and YYEEEE. The chain is built from TRBV5-6 and TRBJ1-1; TRBD1 matches at 7 bases. The sequence came from a man younger than 35 in good health. The specimen was memory CD4+ T cells sorted from blood. Subset denoted: CD45RA-negative fraction. CDR3 in amino acids: CASSPWGQTAFF. CDR3 sequence (DNA): TGTGCCAGCAGCCCCTGGGGACAGACGGCTTTCTTT.